The subject of this entry is one TCR beta chain. TCRdb reprocessed the RT-PCR reads with MiXCR, giving one entry per CDR3 protein. Altogether more than 700,000 distinct CDR3 sequences are present, 21% being singletons, with the ten largest covering roughly a tenth. These data come from a study of response to subunit inactivated influenza vaccine. This CDR3 contains 14 residues. The germline V gene encodes CDR1 MGHRA and CDR2 YSYEKL. The V end lost 0 bases, the J end lost 7 bases, and 13 bases lay between the germline ends. The TCR originated in a man between 45 and 60 years old who received an inactivated influenza vaccine. The gene calls are TRBV4-1 and TRBJ2-7, with D perhaps TRBD2 (5 bases). The input for sequencing was PBMCs from blood, taken roughly 5 days after vaccination. CDR3 sequence reads: CASSQDSNPGEQYF. As DNA, the CDR3 is TGCGCCAGCAGCCAAGATTCTAACCCGGGGGAGCAGTACTTC.